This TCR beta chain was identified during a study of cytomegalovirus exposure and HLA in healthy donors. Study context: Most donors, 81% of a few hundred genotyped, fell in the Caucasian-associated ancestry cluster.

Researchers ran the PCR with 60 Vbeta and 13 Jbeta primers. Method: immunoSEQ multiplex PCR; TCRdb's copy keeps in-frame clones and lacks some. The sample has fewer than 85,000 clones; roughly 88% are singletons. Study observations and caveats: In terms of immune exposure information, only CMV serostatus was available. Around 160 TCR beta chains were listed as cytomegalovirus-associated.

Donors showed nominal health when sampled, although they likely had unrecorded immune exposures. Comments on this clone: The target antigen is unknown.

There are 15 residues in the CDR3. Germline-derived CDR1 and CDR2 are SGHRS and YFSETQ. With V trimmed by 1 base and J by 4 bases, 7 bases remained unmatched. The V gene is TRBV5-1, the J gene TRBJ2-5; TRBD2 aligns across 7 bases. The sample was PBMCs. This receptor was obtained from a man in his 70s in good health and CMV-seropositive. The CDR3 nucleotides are TGCGCCAGCAGCTTGCCAGCGGGGAGTGGAGAGACCCAGTACTTC. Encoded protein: CASSLPAGSGETQYF.